This entry describes one TCR beta chain. Only in-frame clones appear in the TCRdb table, and some are missing; sequencing was by immunoSEQ multiplex PCR. Here the sample spans 150,000 to 200,000 clones, approximately 90% being singletons. This sample is drawn from a study of T cell responses to AZD1222 COVID-19 vaccine. Germline assignment: CDR1 MDHEN and CDR2 SYDVKM. The CDR3 spans 15 residues. V lost 7 bases and J lost 2, with 18 bases in between. The sample in question was peripheral blood, obtained 28 days after the second AZD1222 dose. The receptor was derived from an adult who received the AZD1222 COVID-19 vaccine. V usage is TRBV28 and J usage is TRBJ2-7; tentative D call: TRBD1 (6 bases). For the CDR3, the DNA is TGTGCCAGCAACCAGAACCGGGACACTCCCTACGAGCAGTACTTC. It translates to CASNQNRDTPYEQYF.